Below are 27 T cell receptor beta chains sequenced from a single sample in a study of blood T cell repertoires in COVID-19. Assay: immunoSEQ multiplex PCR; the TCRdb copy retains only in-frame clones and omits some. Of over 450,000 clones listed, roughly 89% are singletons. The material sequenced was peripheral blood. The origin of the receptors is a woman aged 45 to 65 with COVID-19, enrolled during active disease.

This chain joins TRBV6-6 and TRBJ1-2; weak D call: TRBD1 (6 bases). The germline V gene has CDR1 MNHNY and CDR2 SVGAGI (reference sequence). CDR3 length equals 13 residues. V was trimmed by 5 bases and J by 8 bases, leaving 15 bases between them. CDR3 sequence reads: CASSTLDRRGYTF. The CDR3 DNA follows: TGTGCCAGCAGTACCCTGGACAGAAGGGGCTACACCTTC.

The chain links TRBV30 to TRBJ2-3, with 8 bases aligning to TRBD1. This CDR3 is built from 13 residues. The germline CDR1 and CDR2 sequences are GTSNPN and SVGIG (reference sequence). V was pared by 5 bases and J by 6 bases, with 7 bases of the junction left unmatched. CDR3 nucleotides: TGTGCCTGGCAGGGGGCACAATGGGATACGCAGTATTTT. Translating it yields CAWQGAQWDTQYF.

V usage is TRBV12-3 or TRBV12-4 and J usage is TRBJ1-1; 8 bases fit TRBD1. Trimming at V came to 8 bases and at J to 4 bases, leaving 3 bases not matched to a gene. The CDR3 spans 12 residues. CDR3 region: CASARGLTEAFF. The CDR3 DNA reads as TGTGCCAGCGCCAGGGGGCTCACTGAAGCTTTCTTT.

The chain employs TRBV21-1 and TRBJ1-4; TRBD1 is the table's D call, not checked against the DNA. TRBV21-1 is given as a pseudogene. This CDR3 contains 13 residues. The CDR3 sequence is CASRWAFNEKLFF. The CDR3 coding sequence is TGTGCCAGCAGGTGGGCGTTTAATGAAAAACTGTTTTTT.

The CDR3: CASSAGLIPDEQFF. CDR3 DNA: TGCGCCAGCAGTGCGGGACTCATTCCCGATGAGCAGTTCTTC. The gene calls are TRBV5-1 and TRBJ2-1; tentative D call: TRBD2 (6 bases). The length of the CDR3 is 14 residues. V was clipped by 5 bases and J by 8 bases, with 17 bases between them. Germline-derived CDR1 and CDR2 are SGHRS and YFSETQ.

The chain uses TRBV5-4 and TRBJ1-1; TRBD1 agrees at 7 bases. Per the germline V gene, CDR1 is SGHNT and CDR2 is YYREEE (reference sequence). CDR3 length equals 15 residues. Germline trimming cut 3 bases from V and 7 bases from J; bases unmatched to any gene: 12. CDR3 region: CASSSSTTGTFEAFF. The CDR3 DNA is TGTGCCAGCAGCTCTTCCACGACAGGGACCTTTGAAGCTTTCTTT.

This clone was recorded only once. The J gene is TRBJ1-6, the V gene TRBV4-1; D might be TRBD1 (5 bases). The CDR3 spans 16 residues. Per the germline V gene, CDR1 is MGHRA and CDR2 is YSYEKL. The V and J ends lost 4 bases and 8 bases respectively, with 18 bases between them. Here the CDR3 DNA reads TGCGCCAGCAGCCCACCCACGGGACTCCTGGATTCACCCCTCCACTTT. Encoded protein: CASSPPTGLLDSPLHF.

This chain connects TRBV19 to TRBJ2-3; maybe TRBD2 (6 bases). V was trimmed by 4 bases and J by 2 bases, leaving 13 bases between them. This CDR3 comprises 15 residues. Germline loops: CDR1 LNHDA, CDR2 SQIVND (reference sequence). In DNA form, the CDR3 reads TGTGCCAGTAGTAACGGGCGGGGTAACACAGATACGCAGTATTTT. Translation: CASSNGRGNTDTQYF. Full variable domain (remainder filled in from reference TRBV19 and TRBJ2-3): DGGITQSPKYLFRKEGQNVTLSCEQNLNHDAMYWYRQDPGQGLRLIYYSQIVNDFQKGDIAEGYSVSREKKESFPLTVTSAQKNPTAFYLCASSNGRGNTDTQYFGPGTRLTVL.

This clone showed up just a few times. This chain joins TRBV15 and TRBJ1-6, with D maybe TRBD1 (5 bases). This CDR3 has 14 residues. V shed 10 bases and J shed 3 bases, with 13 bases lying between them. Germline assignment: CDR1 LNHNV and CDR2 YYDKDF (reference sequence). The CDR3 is CAIGRTFYNSPLHF. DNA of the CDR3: TGTGCCATAGGGCGGACATTCTATAATTCACCCCTCCACTTT.

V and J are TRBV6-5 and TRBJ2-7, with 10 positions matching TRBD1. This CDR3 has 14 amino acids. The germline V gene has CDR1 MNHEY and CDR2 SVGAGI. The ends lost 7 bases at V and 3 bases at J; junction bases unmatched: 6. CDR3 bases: TGTGCCAGCACCAGAGGGACAGGGGACTACGAGCAGTACTTC. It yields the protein CASTRGTGDYEQYF.

The CDR3 nucleotides are TGTGCCAGCAGCCTCACGGGACAGAGATACGAGCAGTACTTC. Amino acid sequence: CASSLTGQRYEQYF. The chain links TRBV2 to TRBJ2-7, with TRBD1 identical over 7 bases. CDR1 is SNHLY and CDR2 is FYNNEI in the germline V gene. The CDR3 runs 14 residues. V was clipped by 6 bases and J by 4 bases; unmatched bases: 9.

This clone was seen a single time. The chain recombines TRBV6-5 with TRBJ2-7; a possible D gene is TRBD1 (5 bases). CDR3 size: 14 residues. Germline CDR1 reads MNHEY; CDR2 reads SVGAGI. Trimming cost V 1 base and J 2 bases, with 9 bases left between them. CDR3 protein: CASSYFQGTYEQYF. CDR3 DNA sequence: TGTGCCAGCAGTTACTTTCAGGGAACCTACGAGCAGTACTTC.

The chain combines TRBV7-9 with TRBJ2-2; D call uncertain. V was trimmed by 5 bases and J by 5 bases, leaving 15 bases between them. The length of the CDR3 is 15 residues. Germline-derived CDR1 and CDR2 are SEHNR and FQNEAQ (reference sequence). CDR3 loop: CASSPGTVSTGELFF. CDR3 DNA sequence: TGTGCCAGCAGCCCGGGTACCGTTTCTACCGGGGAGCTGTTTTTT.

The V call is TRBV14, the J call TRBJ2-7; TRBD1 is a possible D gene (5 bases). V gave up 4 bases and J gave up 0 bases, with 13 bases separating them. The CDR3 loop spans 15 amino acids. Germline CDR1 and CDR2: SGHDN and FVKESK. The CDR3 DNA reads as TGTGCCAGCAGCCCCAGGCTACAGGACTCCTACGAGCAGTACTTC. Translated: CASSPRLQDSYEQYF.

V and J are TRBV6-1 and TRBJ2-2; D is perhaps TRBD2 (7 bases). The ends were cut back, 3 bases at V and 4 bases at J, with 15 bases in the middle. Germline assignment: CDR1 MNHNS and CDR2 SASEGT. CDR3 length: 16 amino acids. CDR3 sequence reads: CASSDKGGWSTGELFF. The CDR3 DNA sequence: TGTGCCAGCAGTGATAAGGGGGGGTGGAGCACCGGGGAGCTGTTTTTT.

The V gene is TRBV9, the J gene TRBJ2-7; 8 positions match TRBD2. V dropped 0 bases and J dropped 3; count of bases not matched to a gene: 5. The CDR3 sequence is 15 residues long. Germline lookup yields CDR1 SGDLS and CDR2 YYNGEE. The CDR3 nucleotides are TGTGCCAGCAGCGTAGGGTCCGGGGGGGTCTACGAGCAGTACTTC. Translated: CASSVGSGGVYEQYF.

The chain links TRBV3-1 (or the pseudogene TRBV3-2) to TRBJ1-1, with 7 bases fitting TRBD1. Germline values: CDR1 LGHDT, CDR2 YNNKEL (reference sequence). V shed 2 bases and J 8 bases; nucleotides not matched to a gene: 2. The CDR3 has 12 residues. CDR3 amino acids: CASSQSGQEAFF. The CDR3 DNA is TGTGCCAGCAGCCAATCGGGACAGGAAGCTTTCTTT.

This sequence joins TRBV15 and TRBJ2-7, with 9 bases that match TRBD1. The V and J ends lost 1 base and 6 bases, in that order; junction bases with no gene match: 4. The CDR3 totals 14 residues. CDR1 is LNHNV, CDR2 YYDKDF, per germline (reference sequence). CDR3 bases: TGTGCCACCAGCAGAGGAAGGACAGGGGTCGAGCAGTACTTC. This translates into CATSRGRTGVEQYF. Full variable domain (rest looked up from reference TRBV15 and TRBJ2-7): DAMVIQNPRYQVTQFGKPVTLSCSQTLNHNVMYWYQQKSSQAPKLLFHYYDKDFNNEADTPDNFQSRRPNTSFCFLDIRSPGLGDTAMYLCATSRGRTGVEQYFGPGTRLTVT.

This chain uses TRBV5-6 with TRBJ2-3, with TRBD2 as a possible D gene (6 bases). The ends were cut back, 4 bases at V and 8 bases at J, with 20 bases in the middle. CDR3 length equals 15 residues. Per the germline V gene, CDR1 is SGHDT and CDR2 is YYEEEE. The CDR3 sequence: CASSHGSSGSGTQYF. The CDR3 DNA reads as TGTGCCAGCAGCCATGGGAGTAGCGGATCGGGTACGCAGTATTTT.

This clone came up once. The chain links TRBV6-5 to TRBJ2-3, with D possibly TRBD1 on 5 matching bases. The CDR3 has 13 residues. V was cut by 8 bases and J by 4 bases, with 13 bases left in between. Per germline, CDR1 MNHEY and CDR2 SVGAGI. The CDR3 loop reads CASGLGVSDTQYF. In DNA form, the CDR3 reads TGTGCCAGCGGGTTAGGGGTCTCAGATACGCAGTATTTT.

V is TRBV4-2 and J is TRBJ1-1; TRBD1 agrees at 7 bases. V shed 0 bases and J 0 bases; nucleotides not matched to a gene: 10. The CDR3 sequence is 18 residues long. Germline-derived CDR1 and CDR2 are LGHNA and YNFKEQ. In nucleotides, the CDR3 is TGTGCCAGCAGCCAAGACTTTATGGGAACAGGGGTGAACACTGAAGCTTTCTTT. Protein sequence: CASSQDFMGTGVNTEAFF.

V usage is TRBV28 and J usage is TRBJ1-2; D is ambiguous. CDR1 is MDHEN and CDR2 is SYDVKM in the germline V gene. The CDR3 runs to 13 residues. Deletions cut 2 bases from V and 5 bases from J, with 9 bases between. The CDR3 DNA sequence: TGTGCCAGCAGTTTAGAGAGAGGGTATGGCTACACCTTC. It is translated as CASSLERGYGYTF.

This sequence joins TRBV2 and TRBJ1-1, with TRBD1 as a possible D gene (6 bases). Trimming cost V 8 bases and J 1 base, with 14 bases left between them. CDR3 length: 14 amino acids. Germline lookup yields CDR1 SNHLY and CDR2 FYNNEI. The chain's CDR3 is CASPGGLGNTEAFF. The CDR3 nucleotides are TGTGCCAGCCCCGGGGGGCTCGGGAACACTGAAGCTTTCTTT. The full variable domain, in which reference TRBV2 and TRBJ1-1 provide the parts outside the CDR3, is EPEVTQTPSHQVTQMGQEVILRCVPISNHLYFYWYRQILGQKVEFLVSFYNNEISEKSEIFDDQFSVERPDGSNFTLKIRSTKLEDSAMYFCASPGGLGNTEAFFGQGTRLTVV.

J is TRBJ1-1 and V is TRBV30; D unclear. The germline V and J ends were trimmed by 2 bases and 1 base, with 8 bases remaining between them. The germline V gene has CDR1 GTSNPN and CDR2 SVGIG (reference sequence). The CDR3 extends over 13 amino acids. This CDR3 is CAWSWAGNTEAFF. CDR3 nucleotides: TGTGCCTGGAGTTGGGCCGGGAACACTGAAGCTTTCTTT. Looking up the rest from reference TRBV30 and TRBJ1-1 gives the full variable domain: SQTIHQWPATLVQPVGSPLSLECTVEGTSNPNLYWYRQAAGRGLQLLFYSVGIGQISSEVPQNLSASRPQDRQFILSSKKLLLSDSGFYLCAWSWAGNTEAFFGQGTRLTVV.

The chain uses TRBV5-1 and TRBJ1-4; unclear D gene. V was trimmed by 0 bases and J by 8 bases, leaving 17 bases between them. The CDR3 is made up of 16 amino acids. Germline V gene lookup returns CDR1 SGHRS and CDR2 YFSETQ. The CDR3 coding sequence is TGCGCCAGCAGCTTGGAGGCGCCACAGCAGAACGAAAAACTGTTTTTT. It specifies CASSLEAPQQNEKLFF.

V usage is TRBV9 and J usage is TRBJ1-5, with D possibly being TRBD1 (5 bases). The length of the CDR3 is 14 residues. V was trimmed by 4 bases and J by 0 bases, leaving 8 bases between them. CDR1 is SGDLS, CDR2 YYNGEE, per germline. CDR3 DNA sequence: TGTGCCAGCAGCCCAGGGTTTAGCAATCAGCCCCAGCATTTT. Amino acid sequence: CASSPGFSNQPQHF.

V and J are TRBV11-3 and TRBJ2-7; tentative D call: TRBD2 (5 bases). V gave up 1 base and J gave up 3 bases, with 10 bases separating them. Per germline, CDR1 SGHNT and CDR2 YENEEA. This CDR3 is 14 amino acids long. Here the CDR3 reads CASSLGPTNYEQYF. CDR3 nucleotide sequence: TGTGCCAGCAGCTTAGGCCCGACTAACTACGAGCAGTACTTC. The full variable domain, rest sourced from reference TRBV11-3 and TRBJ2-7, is EAGVVQSPRYKIIEKKQPVAFWCNPISGHNTLYWYLQNLGQGPELLIRYENEEAVDDSQLPKDRFSAERLKGVDSTLKIQPAELGDSAVYLCASSLGPTNYEQYFGPGTRLTVT.